This T cell receptor beta chain was sequenced in a study of cytomegalovirus exposure and HLA in healthy donors. PCR employed 60 Vbeta and 13 Jbeta primers. TCRdb's table, derived via immunoSEQ multiplex PCR, lists solely in-frame clones and lacks some. This table holds around 140,000 clones, roughly 60% found once. Comment on this clone: What it recognizes is unknown.

This CDR3 has 15 residues. The V and J ends lost 5 bases and 8 bases respectively, with 19 bases between them. In germline, CDR1 is ENHRY, CDR2 SYGVKD. Findings and caveats of the study: CMV serostatus was the sole immune exposure data available.

This TCR came from a woman in her thirties or forties in good health and CMV-seronegative. What was sequenced was PBMCs. The genes are TRBV10-3 and TRBJ2-1; perhaps TRBD2 as D (6 bases). The CDR3 DNA reads TGTGCCATCAGTCCCGGAGTCCTGGGGGAGGATGAGCAGTTCTTC. This translates into CAISPGVLGEDEQFF.